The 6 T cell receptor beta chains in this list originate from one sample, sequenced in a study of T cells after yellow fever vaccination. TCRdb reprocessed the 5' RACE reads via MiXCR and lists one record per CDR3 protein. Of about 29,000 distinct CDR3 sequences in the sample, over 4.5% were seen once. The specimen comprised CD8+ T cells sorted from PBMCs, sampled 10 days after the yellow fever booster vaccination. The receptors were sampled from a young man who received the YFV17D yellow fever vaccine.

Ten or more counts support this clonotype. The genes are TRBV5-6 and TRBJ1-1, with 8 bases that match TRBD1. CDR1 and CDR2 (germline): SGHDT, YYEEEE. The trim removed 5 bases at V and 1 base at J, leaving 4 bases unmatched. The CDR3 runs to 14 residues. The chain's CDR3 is CASRLDRENTEAFF. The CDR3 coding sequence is TGTGCCAGCAGACTGGACAGGGAGAACACTGAAGCTTTCTTT.

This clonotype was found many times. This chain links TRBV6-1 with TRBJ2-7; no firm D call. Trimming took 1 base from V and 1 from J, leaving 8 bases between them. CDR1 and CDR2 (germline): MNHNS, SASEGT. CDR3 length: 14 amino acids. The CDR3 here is CASSEVQGSYEQYF. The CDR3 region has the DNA TGTGCCAGCAGTGAAGTACAAGGATCCTACGAGCAGTACTTC.

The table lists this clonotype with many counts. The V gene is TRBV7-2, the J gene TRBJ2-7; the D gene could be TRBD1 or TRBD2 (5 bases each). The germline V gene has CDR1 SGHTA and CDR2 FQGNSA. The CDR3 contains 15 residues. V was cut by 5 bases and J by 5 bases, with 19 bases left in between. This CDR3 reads CASSKRDELTHEQYF. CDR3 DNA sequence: TGTGCCAGCAGCAAACGGGACGAACTCACCCACGAGCAGTACTTC.

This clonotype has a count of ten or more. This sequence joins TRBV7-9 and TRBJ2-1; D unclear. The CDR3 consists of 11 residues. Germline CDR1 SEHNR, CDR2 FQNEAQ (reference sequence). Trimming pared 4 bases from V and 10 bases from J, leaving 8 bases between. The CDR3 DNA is TGTGCCAGCAGCTGGGATGGGGAGCAGTTCTTC. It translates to CASSWDGEQFF.

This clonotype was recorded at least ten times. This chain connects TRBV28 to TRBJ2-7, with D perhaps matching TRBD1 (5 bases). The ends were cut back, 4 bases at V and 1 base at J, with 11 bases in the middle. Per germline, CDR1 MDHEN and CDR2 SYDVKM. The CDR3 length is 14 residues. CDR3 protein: CASSWGGASYEQYF. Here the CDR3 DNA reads TGTGCCAGCAGTTGGGGTGGGGCGTCCTACGAGCAGTACTTC. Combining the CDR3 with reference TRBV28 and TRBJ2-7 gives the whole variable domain DVKVTQSSRYLVKRTGEKVFLECVQDMDHENMFWYRQDPGLGLRLIYFSYDVKMKEKGDIPEGYSVSREKKERFSLILESASTNQTSMYLCASSWGGASYEQYFGPGTRLTVT.

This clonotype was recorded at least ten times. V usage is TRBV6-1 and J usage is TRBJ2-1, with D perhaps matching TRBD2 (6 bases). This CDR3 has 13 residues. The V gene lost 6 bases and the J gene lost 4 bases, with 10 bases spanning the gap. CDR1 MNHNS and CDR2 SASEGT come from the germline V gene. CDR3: CASREGQYNEQFF. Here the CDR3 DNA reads TGTGCCAGCAGGGAGGGGCAGTACAATGAGCAGTTCTTC.